This TCR beta chain comes out of a study of memory CD4+ T cells and cytomegalovirus serostatus. Whole-study findings and limits: Of 150 to 200 reported CMV TCRbeta sequences, just over 65 were found in memory CD4+ repertoires.

As concerns this clone: Antigen unknown. A read error may account for a junction end that differs from germline.

The data were produced by immunoSEQ multiplex PCR, yet TCRdb's version contains in-frame clones alone and is incomplete. The sample has 52,000 or so clones; roughly four fifths are singletons. Single viable CD3+CD4+CD8-CD45RO+ cells were sorted as the memory CD4+ T cells. This sequence originates from an adult in good health and CMV-seronegative. Sequences were obtained from memory CD4+ T cells from blood.

The CDR3 protein is CASSLAGMGTDTQYF. CDR3 nucleotides: TGTGCTAGCAGCTTAGCCGGAATGGGCACAGATACGCAGTATTTT. This chain joins TRBV7-7 and TRBJ2-3, with D hard to call. In germline, CDR1 is SSHAT, CDR2 FNYEAQ (reference sequence). The CDR3 runs 15 residues.